This T cell receptor (beta chain) was sequenced during a study of blood T cells in healthy people across ages. Regarding the study as a whole: Diversity was higher, and naive CD4+ cells more numerous, in long-lived donors than in aged donors. Roughly linear declines in TCR beta diversity per million T cells occurred with age.

A word on this clonotype: The antigen is undetermined.

PCR was performed a second time for about 7 to 11 cycles using a sample-barcoded 5' primer and a J-beta primer mix. Each CDR3 protein is one row after TCRdb ran MiXCR on the 5' RACE reads. The sample holds 890,000 or so distinct CDR3 sequences, 62% seen once. Individuals who donated were healthy Caucasians from Russia aged roughly 6 to 100. Total RNA extracted from each sample amounted to at least 5.5 micrograms. Germline loops: CDR1 ENHRY, CDR2 SYGVKD. Trimming removed 6 bases from V and 6 bases from J, with 18 bases in between. The CDR3 runs to 15 residues. The TCR comes from a young man in good health. The chain has TRBV10-3 and TRBJ2-1; D might be TRBD1 (6 bases). Sequencing was carried out using blood. The CDR3 is CAISPGTLPSNEQFF. CDR3 DNA sequence: TGTGCCATCAGCCCTGGGACATTACCCTCCAATGAGCAGTTCTTC.